Each of the 27 T cell receptor beta chains below was sequenced from the same sample in a study of CXCR3-negative and CXCR3-positive naive CD8 T cells. Study-wide results and limits: TRB CDR3s of CXCR3-positive naive cells were more hydrophobic than those of CXCR3-negative naive cells.

The TRB libraries of cDNA were built by UMI-labeled 5' RACE. TCRdb re-called the 5' RACE reads; every CDR3 protein appears as one record, without DNA. The sample has roughly 6,000 distinct CDR3 sequences. These receptors are not linked to any known antigen. Material: naive CXCR3+ CD8+ T cells from blood. Subset indicated: CD45RO-CCR7+CD27+CD95- naive CD8+ T cells expressing CXCR3 (TNR3+). The source is a human donor in good health. Some clones in this sample may be carry-over from other donors' samples.

This clonotype is classed as medium-sized by frequency. The chain has TRBV27 and TRBJ2-1; checking the TCRdb D call of TRBD1 is not possible without DNA. The CDR3 totals 14 residues. Germline V gives CDR1 MNHEY, CDR2 SMNVEV (reference sequence). CDR3 sequence reads: CASGGGSGYNEQFF.

Measured by frequency, this clonotype is medium-sized (0.01 to 0.1%). The CDR3 is CASSPSGSGSLNAFLTQYF. The J gene is TRBJ2-3, the V gene TRBV11-2; the D call of TRBD2 rests on TCRdb alone, since no DNA is present to check it. This CDR3 spans 19 amino acids. Germline V gives CDR1 SGHAT, CDR2 FQNNGV.

This clonotype counts as medium-sized (0.01 to 0.1%) by frequency. V gene TRBV7-6 combines with J gene TRBJ2-7; TCRdb proposes TRBD1, but this gene call is untestable without DNA. CDR3 size: 15 residues. Germline CDR1 is SGHVS and CDR2 is FNYEAQ. The CDR3 sequence: CASSLGDRDTYEQYF.

This clonotype ranks as medium-sized in terms of frequency. The V and J genes are TRBV5-1 and TRBJ1-1. From germline, CDR1 is SGHRS and CDR2 YFSETQ. The CDR3 contains 13 residues. CDR3: CASSFDQNTEAFF.

This rearrangement joins TRBV9 to TRBJ2-3; without DNA, the TCRdb call of TRBD2 cannot be checked. The CDR3 loop spans 19 amino acids. Germline CDR1 and CDR2: SGDLS and YYNGEE. CDR3: CASSVGTSGRDRGADTQYF.

This clonotype shows up as medium-sized by frequency. The rearrangement joins TRBV5-1 to TRBJ2-7; absent DNA, TCRdb's TRBD2 call cannot be checked. The CDR3 covers 14 residues. Germline CDR1 SGHRS, CDR2 YFSETQ. CDR3 in amino acids: CASSHTSGSYEQYF.

This clonotype registers medium-sized by frequency. This CDR3 is CASSVATANEQYF. The J gene is TRBJ2-7, the V gene TRBV9. The CDR3 has 13 residues. The V gene's germline CDR1 is SGDLS and CDR2 YYNGEE.

The chain uses TRBV19 and TRBJ1-1. Germline V gene lookup returns CDR1 LNHDA and CDR2 SQIVND (reference sequence). The CDR3 covers 15 residues. CDR3 residues: CASRNNLWQNTEAFF. Filled out from reference TRBV19 and TRBJ1-1, the complete variable domain reads DGGITQSPKYLFRKEGQNVTLSCEQNLNHDAMYWYRQDPGQGLRLIYYSQIVNDFQKGDIAEGYSVSREKKESFPLTVTSAQKNPTAFYLCASRNNLWQNTEAFFGQGTRLTVV.

Its frequency marks this clonotype as medium-sized (0.01 to 0.1%). V gene TRBV25-1 combines with J gene TRBJ1-2; TCRdb names TRBD1, which stays unverified in the absence of DNA. Germline CDR1 and CDR2: MGHDK and SYGVNS. This CDR3 is 12 amino acids long. The CDR3 loop is CASKGGHYGYTF.

The chain is built from TRBV23-1 and TRBJ2-1; TCRdb's assignment of TRBD1 cannot be checked, as there is no DNA. TRBV23-1 is flagged as an ORF with uncertain function. The CDR3 length is 12 residues. CDR3: CASSQGTVEQFF.

V gene TRBV28 combines with J gene TRBJ2-5; absent DNA, TCRdb's TRBD2 call cannot be checked. The CDR3 contains 16 residues. Germline V gene sequence: CDR1 MDHEN, CDR2 SYDVKM. CDR3 region: CASSPSGAYPEETQYF.

This chain uses TRBV7-9 with TRBJ2-1; the TCRdb call, TRBD1, lacks DNA for checking. This CDR3 has 14 residues. From germline, CDR1 is SEHNR and CDR2 FQNEAQ (reference sequence). The CDR3 here is CASSLASKGDEQFF.

The chain carries TRBV10-3 and TRBJ2-1. CDR1 ENHRY and CDR2 SYGVKD come from the germline V gene. There are 13 residues in the CDR3. CDR3 amino acids: CAIGTSSYNEQFF.

V is TRBV6-2 or TRBV6-3 and J is TRBJ2-7; there is no DNA to check the TCRdb D call of TRBD1. Per the germline V gene, CDR1 is MNHEY and CDR2 is SVGEGT. There are 15 residues in the CDR3. CDR3: CASSGDRGLSYEQYF.

According to its frequency, this clonotype is medium-sized. The chain links TRBV4-1 to TRBJ2-1; TCRdb's D gene call, TRBD2, goes unchecked for lack of DNA. CDR3 size: 14 residues. Germline values: CDR1 MGHRA, CDR2 YSYEKL. The CDR3 is CASSQDRALDEQFF.

This clonotype counts as medium-sized by frequency. J is TRBJ2-3 and V is TRBV18. The germline V gene has CDR1 KGHSH and CDR2 LQKENI. This CDR3 is 12 amino acids long. This CDR3 is CASSPPGDTQYF.

By frequency, this clonotype registers medium-sized. V usage is TRBV12-3 or TRBV12-4 and J usage is TRBJ2-7; TCRdb's assignment of TRBD1 cannot be checked, as there is no DNA. The CDR3 extends over 13 amino acids. Here the CDR3 reads CASSPWDVNEQYF.

This chain connects TRBV4-1 to TRBJ2-5; TCRdb selects TRBD2, and the lack of DNA leaves this call unchecked. The CDR3 has 15 residues. The V gene's germline CDR1 is MGHRA and CDR2 YSYEKL. CDR3 in amino acids: CASSQDQFGEETQYF.

In terms of frequency, this clonotype is medium-sized (0.01 to 0.1%). V usage is TRBV25-1 and J usage is TRBJ2-7; checking the TCRdb D call of TRBD2 is not possible without DNA. CDR3 length: 15 amino acids. Germline-derived CDR1 and CDR2 are MGHDK and SYGVNS. CDR3 loop: CASSSPAGFTYEQYF.

The J gene is TRBJ2-3, the V gene TRBV6-5; TCRdb picks TRBD1, but there is no DNA to check that call. There are 15 residues in the CDR3. Germline CDR1 MNHEY, CDR2 SVGAGI. This CDR3 reads CASSPGRASTDTQYF.

This clonotype is called medium-sized based on its frequency. The genes are TRBV20-1 and TRBJ2-1; TCRdb lists TRBD2, though no DNA is available to test this call. The CDR3 has 20 residues. Germline CDR1 DFQATT, CDR2 SNEGSKA (reference sequence). This CDR3 is CSARDPGNSGRSSSYNEQFF.

The chain couples TRBV7-9 to TRBJ2-1. Germline values: CDR1 SEHNR, CDR2 FQNEAQ (reference sequence). The CDR3 length is 12 residues. This CDR3 reads CASSLSSNEQFF.

This clonotype ranks as medium-sized in terms of frequency. The V and J genes are TRBV29-1 and TRBJ2-2. The CDR3 sequence is 13 residues long. In germline, CDR1 is SQVTM, CDR2 ANQGSEA. The CDR3 region is CSVDGGNAGELFF.

Its frequency marks this clonotype as medium-sized (0.01 to 0.1%). The chain employs TRBV7-9 and TRBJ1-2. This CDR3 has 14 amino acids. The germline gives CDR1 SEHNR, CDR2 FQNEAQ (reference sequence). CDR3 sequence: CASSLGTANYGYTF.

V is TRBV29-1 and J is TRBJ2-2. Germline lookup yields CDR1 SQVTM and CDR2 ANQGSEA. This CDR3 has 12 amino acids. The CDR3 region is CSVDTLSGELFF.

This clonotype is deemed medium-sized (0.01 to 0.1%) by its frequency. V is TRBV5-1 and J is TRBJ1-1. CDR1 and CDR2 (germline): SGHRS, YFSETQ. This CDR3 contains 15 residues. CDR3 protein: CASSLGLTGNTEAFF. Full variable domain (rest looked up from reference TRBV5-1 and TRBJ1-1): KAGVTQTPRYLIKTRGQQVTLSCSPISGHRSVSWYQQTPGQGLQFLFEYFSETQRNKGNFPGRFSGRQFSNSRSEMNVSTLELGDSALYLCASSLGLTGNTEAFFGQGTRLTVV.

The chain recombines TRBV3-1 with TRBJ2-4; there is no DNA to check the TCRdb D call of TRBD1. The germline V gene has CDR1 LGHDT and CDR2 YNNKEL (reference sequence). The CDR3 is 15 amino acids. The CDR3 region is CASSQDRTAGNIQYF. The complete variable domain, with remaining parts taken from reference TRBV3-1 and TRBJ2-4, reads DTAVSQTPKYLVTQMGNDKSIKCEQNLGHDTMYWYKQDSKKFLKIMFSYNNKELIINETVPNRFSPKSPDKAHLNLHINSLELGDSAVYFCASSQDRTAGNIQYFGAGTRLSVL.